The clone carrying this TCR beta chain turned up a few times. This sample stems from a study of blood T cell repertoires in COVID-19. Across the whole study: Samples representing acute and convalescent COVID-19 were sourced from the United States, Italy and Spain. T cells, B-cell-depleted T cells, or PBMCs supplied cDNA or gDNA.

Original data processing: Reference gene primer amplification gave estimated nucleated cell counts. This table comes from immunoSEQ multiplex PCR, and its TCRdb copy is limited to in-frame clones, with some not included. The V and J calls and clone size were taken over from that table, and D and trimming were inferred from the DNA. The repertoire holds around 220,000 clones, approximately 78% seen once, with over 9.5% in the top ten. Looked up from germline, CDR1 is SGHTS and CDR2 is YDEGEE. The CDR3 runs to 13 residues. The trim removed 2 bases at V and 8 bases at J, leaving 5 bases unmatched. The sample taken for sequencing was peripheral blood. This clonotype was obtained from a woman of 80 years or more with acute or convalescent COVID-19. J is TRBJ1-2 and V is TRBV5-8; 8 bases fit TRBD1. CDR3 in amino acids: CASSFRQGHGYTF. The CDR3 region has the DNA TGTGCCAGCAGCTTTCGACAGGGGCACGGCTACACCTTC.